Listed below are T cell receptor beta chains from one sample, sequenced in a study of early T cells in non-severe SARS-CoV-2 infection. TCRdb reprocessed the 5' RACE reads via MiXCR and lists one record per CDR3 protein. The table shows tens of thousands of distinct CDR3 sequences, with 11% to 15% occurring only once. What was sequenced was whole blood. All receptors derive from an adult who was a healthcare worker with PCR-confirmed SARS-CoV-2 infection or an uninfected control (not recorded which). CDR3s include the opening cysteine and the closing phenylalanine or tryptophan. Each record gives: V gene, clone size, D gene, J gene, CDR3 DNA, CDR3 protein. A D gene is named only where the DNA matches it firmly. The size entry is marked missing in some rows and otherwise reads once, few, many or a size class.

V: TRBV11-2; size: .; D: TRBD1; J: TRBJ1-3; DNA: TGTGCCAGCAGCTTAGTGAGGGACAGACCCGCCTCTGGAAACACCATATATTTT; CDR3: CASSLVRDRPASGNTIYF
V: TRBV19; size: many; D: TRBD1; J: TRBJ2-5; DNA: TGTGCCACTACCGGGACAGCCCAAGAGACCCAGTACTTC; CDR3: CATTGTAQETQYF
V: TRBV25-1; size: few; D: .; J: TRBJ2-1; DNA: TGTGCCAGCTCAACGGTCTTCGAGCAGTTCTTC; CDR3: CASSTVFEQFF
V: TRBV5-6; size: few; D: .; J: TRBJ2-1; DNA: TGTGCCAGCAGTTGGGCTGGAGGGGTTGAGCAGTTCTTC; CDR3: CASSWAGGVEQFF
V: TRBV30; size: few; D: .; J: TRBJ1-2; DNA: TGTGCCTGGAGCCACGCCACGGGGGCGAAAGGCTACACCTTC; CDR3: CAWSHATGAKGYTF
V: TRBV6-4; size: .; D: TRBD2; J: TRBJ2-3; DNA: TGTGCCAGCAGCGCATCAGCGGGGGGAAGCACAGATACGCAGTATTTT; CDR3: CASSASAGGSTDTQYF
V: TRBV10-3; size: .; D: TRBD2; J: TRBJ2-3; DNA: TGTGCCATCAGTACGACTAGCGGCCACCCAAATACGCAGTATTTT; CDR3: CAISTTSGHPNTQYF
V: TRBV11-2; size: few; D: .; J: TRBJ1-6; DNA: TGTGCCAGCAGCTTAGATACAGTCGGGTCAAATTCACCCCTCCACTTT; CDR3: CASSLDTVGSNSPLHF
V: TRBV9; size: few; D: TRBD1; J: TRBJ1-3; DNA: TGTGCCAGCAGCCCCTGGGACAGGCTACACTCTGGAAACACCATATATTTT; CDR3: CASSPWDRLHSGNTIYF
V: TRBV7-2; size: many; D: .; J: TRBJ1-4; DNA: TGTGCCAGCAGCCCCCGAGGGGGGCTAAGAACTAATGAAAAACTGTTTTTT; CDR3: CASSPRGGLRTNEKLFF
V: TRBV5-5; size: many; D: .; J: TRBJ1-1; DNA: TGTGCCAGCAGCTTGGGCTACACTGAAGCTTTCTTT; CDR3: CASSLGYTEAFF
V: TRBV7-2; size: many; D: .; J: TRBJ1-6; DNA: TGTGCCAGCAGCTCCTCGGTGCGGGTCCGTAATTCACCCCTCCACTTT; CDR3: CASSSSVRVRNSPLHF
V: TRBV12-3/TRBV12-4; size: .; D: .; J: TRBJ1-4; DNA: TGTGCCAGCAGAGACAGAACAACTAATGAAAAACTGTTTTTT; CDR3: CASRDRTTNEKLFF
V: TRBV7-2; size: .; D: .; J: TRBJ2-2; DNA: TGTGCCAGCAGCTTACTAGAAGGGACCGGGGAGCTGTTTTTT; CDR3: CASSLLEGTGELFF
V: TRBV6-6; size: .; D: .; J: TRBJ1-2; DNA: TGTGCCAGCAGTTACCCTAATCGGAACTACACCTTC; CDR3: CASSYPNRNYTF
V: TRBV2; size: .; D: .; J: TRBJ2-2; DNA: TGTGCCAGCAGTGAACAGGGGCTTCGGACCGGGGAGCTGTTTTTT; CDR3: CASSEQGLRTGELFF
V: TRBV29-1; size: .; D: TRBD2; J: TRBJ2-3; DNA: TGCAGCGTAGACGGACTAGCCGGCTTGGATACGCAGTATTTT; CDR3: CSVDGLAGLDTQYF
V: TRBV20-1; size: .; D: TRBD1; J: TRBJ1-3; DNA: TGCAGTGCTAGAAGCCCCGGACAGGGGGGTGGAAACACCATATATTTT; CDR3: CSARSPGQGGGNTIYF
V: TRBV11-2; size: .; D: .; J: TRBJ2-2; DNA: TGTGCCAGTCGTCGCCCTTGGGCAGGACGTACGAACACCGGGGAGCTGTTTTTT; CDR3: CASRRPWAGRTNTGELFF
V: TRBV6-4; size: many; D: TRBD1; J: TRBJ2-1; DNA: TGTGCCAGCAGTGACTCCCCCGGGACAGGCGACAATGAGCAGTTCTTC; CDR3: CASSDSPGTGDNEQFF
V: TRBV20-1; size: .; D: TRBD1; J: TRBJ2-7; DNA: TGCAGTGCTAGATTGGGACAGGGAGGCTCTTTTCAATACGAGCAGTACTTC; CDR3: CSARLGQGGSFQYEQYF
V: TRBV5-4; size: many; D: .; J: TRBJ2-7; DNA: TGTGCCAGCAGCGTGTCGGAGGGGTACGAGCAGTACTTC; CDR3: CASSVSEGYEQYF
V: TRBV12-3/TRBV12-4; size: few; D: .; J: TRBJ1-1; DNA: TGTGCCAGCAGTTTAAGGGCGTACACTGAAGCTTTCTTT; CDR3: CASSLRAYTEAFF
V: TRBV29-1; size: .; D: .; J: TRBJ2-6; DNA: TGCAGCGTTGAACCCGGCAGGGTAGCTGGGGCCAACGTCCTGACTTTC; CDR3: CSVEPGRVAGANVLTF
V: TRBV15; size: .; D: .; J: TRBJ2-1; DNA: TGTGCCACCGGTTGGGGGACTCCCAACAATGAGCAGTTCTTC; CDR3: CATGWGTPNNEQFF
V: TRBV12-3/TRBV12-4; size: .; D: TRBD2; J: TRBJ2-3; DNA: TGTGCCAGCAGTTTAAGACTAGCGGGGGGGTATAGCACAGATACGCAGTATTTT; CDR3: CASSLRLAGGYSTDTQYF
V: TRBV12-3/TRBV12-4; size: .; D: .; J: TRBJ2-6; DNA: TGTGCCAGCAGTTTAGCTCCGGGGCCTCACTCTGGGGCCAACGTCCTGACTTTC; CDR3: CASSLAPGPHSGANVLTF
V: TRBV7-2; size: .; D: .; J: TRBJ2-3; DNA: TGTGCCAGCAGCCACCTAGGTCGCACAGATACGCAGTATTTT; CDR3: CASSHLGRTDTQYF
V: TRBV5-1; size: .; D: .; J: TRBJ2-4; DNA: TGCGCCAGCAGCTTGATGGCAGGCCCCAAAAACATTCAGTACTTC; CDR3: CASSLMAGPKNIQYF
V: TRBV6-6; size: .; D: TRBD1; J: TRBJ2-2; DNA: TGTGCCAGCAGTCCGGACAGGGGTACGACCGGGGAGCTGTTTTTT; CDR3: CASSPDRGTTGELFF
V: TRBV12-3/TRBV12-4; size: .; D: .; J: TRBJ2-5; DNA: TGTGCCAGCAGTTTTGGTTCTGACGGACAGACCCAGTACTTC; CDR3: CASSFGSDGQTQYF
V: TRBV7-2; size: few; D: .; J: TRBJ2-7; DNA: TGTGCCAGCAGCTTACCCCCCTCAGGGGCGGCCTACGAGCAGTACTTC; CDR3: CASSLPPSGAAYEQYF
V: TRBV29-1; size: few; D: .; J: TRBJ2-7; DNA: TGCAGCGTTTCCGGACTCGTCCCTCATGAGCAGTACTTC; CDR3: CSVSGLVPHEQYF
V: TRBV10-3; size: few; D: TRBD2; J: TRBJ2-2; DNA: TGTGCCGGATCCGGGACTAGAGGGGCCGGGGAGCTGTTTTTT; CDR3: CAGSGTRGAGELFF
V: TRBV4-1; size: few; D: TRBD1; J: TRBJ2-5; DNA: TGCGCCAGCAGCCGAGAAGGTGCAGGGGGACAAGAGACCCAGTACTTC; CDR3: CASSREGAGGQETQYF
V: TRBV6-2/TRBV6-3; size: once; D: .; J: TRBJ2-1; DNA: TGTGCCAGCAGTTACTCGATCGGGTTTGAGCAGTTCTTC; CDR3: CASSYSIGFEQFF
V: TRBV20-1; size: .; D: .; J: TRBJ2-3; DNA: TGCAGTGCGGCCGACGTCGGTCGAAGCACAGATACGCAGTATTTT; CDR3: CSAADVGRSTDTQYF
V: TRBV2; size: few; D: .; J: TRBJ2-7; DNA: TGTGCCAGCATGCTAGGGGGAGCCTACGAGCAGTACTTC; CDR3: CASMLGGAYEQYF
V: TRBV19; size: many; D: .; J: TRBJ2-1; DNA: TGTGCCAGTAGTATAGTGGGGACCTACAATGAGCAGTTCTTC; CDR3: CASSIVGTYNEQFF
V: TRBV9; size: few; D: TRBD1; J: TRBJ1-2; DNA: TGTGCCAGCAGCGCGGACAGGGTAGGAGGGGGCTACACCTTC; CDR3: CASSADRVGGGYTF
V: TRBV7-2; size: few; D: TRBD1; J: TRBJ1-2; DNA: TGTGCCAGCAGCTTAACCGCAGGGGGCGCACGAGGCTACACCTTC; CDR3: CASSLTAGGARGYTF
V: TRBV12-3/TRBV12-4; size: .; D: TRBD1; J: TRBJ1-5; DNA: TGTGCCAGCAGTCCCCAGGGGGGAGGGCAGCCCCAGCATTTT; CDR3: CASSPQGGGQPQHF
V: TRBV3-1; size: .; D: .; J: TRBJ2-5; DNA: TGTGCCAGCAGTAGAGTGGAGACCCAGTACTTC; CDR3: CASSRVETQYF
V: TRBV7-3; size: .; D: .; J: TRBJ2-6; DNA: TGTGCCAGCAGCTTAACCACCACCCTGTCGGGGGCCAACGTCCTGACTTTC; CDR3: CASSLTTTLSGANVLTF
V: TRBV20-1; size: few; D: .; J: TRBJ2-2; DNA: TGCAGTGCTAGAGATCCAGACAGAGACACCGGGGAGCTGTTTTTT; CDR3: CSARDPDRDTGELFF
V: TRBV6-5; size: .; D: .; J: TRBJ2-3; DNA: TGTGCCAGCAGGGTGGGGGGCGCAGATACGCAGTATTTT; CDR3: CASRVGGADTQYF
V: TRBV18; size: many; D: TRBD1; J: TRBJ1-6; DNA: TGTGCCAGCTCACCACCGGGCCGGGGGACAGGGGGCTCACCCCTCCACTTT; CDR3: CASSPPGRGTGGSPLHF
V: TRBV28; size: many; D: .; J: TRBJ1-2; DNA: TGTGCCAGCCAGGAGGGCAACTATGGCTACACCTTC; CDR3: CASQEGNYGYTF
V: TRBV20-1; size: few; D: .; J: TRBJ1-1; DNA: TGCAGTGCTAGATCGGTGCCTGAAGCTTTCTTT; CDR3: CSARSVPEAFF
V: TRBV27; size: many; D: .; J: TRBJ1-6; DNA: TGTGCCAGCAGTTTCGGACGGAATAATTCACCCCTCCACTTT; CDR3: CASSFGRNNSPLHF
V: TRBV11-2; size: many; D: TRBD2; J: TRBJ2-1; DNA: TGTGCCAGCAGGCGGGGGGTGGGCAGCTCCTACAATGAGCAGTTCTTC; CDR3: CASRRGVGSSYNEQFF
V: TRBV28; size: many; D: .; J: TRBJ2-3; DNA: TGTGCCAGCAGTGGAGACACAGATACGCAGTATTTT; CDR3: CASSGDTDTQYF
V: TRBV3-1; size: .; D: .; J: TRBJ1-5; DNA: TGTGCCAGCAGCCAAGATCCCGCGAGGAATCAGCCCCAGCATTTT; CDR3: CASSQDPARNQPQHF
V: TRBV28; size: many; D: TRBD2; J: TRBJ2-5; DNA: TGTGCCAGCTGTCTAGCGGGGGGGCTCCAAGAGACCCAGTACTTC; CDR3: CASCLAGGLQETQYF
V: TRBV19; size: .; D: .; J: TRBJ2-5; DNA: TGTGCCAGTAGTATCATGGCCCCGCGTACCAGCTATCAAGAGACCCAGTACTTC; CDR3: CASSIMAPRTSYQETQYF
V: TRBV6-2/TRBV6-3; size: few; D: TRBD2; J: TRBJ2-5; DNA: TGTGCCAGCAGTTACCGGACTAGCCAAGATAGGGAGACCCAGTACTTC; CDR3: CASSYRTSQDRETQYF
V: TRBV7-6; size: few; D: TRBD1; J: TRBJ2-3; DNA: TGTGCCAGCAGCCCGGGGACAGGGATCGATACGCAGTATTTT; CDR3: CASSPGTGIDTQYF
V: TRBV6-2/TRBV6-3; size: few; D: .; J: TRBJ1-1; DNA: TGTGCCAGCACAGCAGTGAACACTGAAGCTTTCTTT; CDR3: CASTAVNTEAFF
V: TRBV3-1; size: .; D: .; J: TRBJ2-1; DNA: TGTGCCAGCAGCCTACCGGGGCGTGAGCAGTTCTTC; CDR3: CASSLPGREQFF
V: TRBV12-3/TRBV12-4; size: few; D: .; J: TRBJ2-7; DNA: TGTGCCAGCACGGCTAGCTCCTACGAGCAGTACTTC; CDR3: CASTASSYEQYF